These 4 T cell receptor beta chains share one sample of origin, sequenced in a study of cytomegalovirus exposure and HLA in healthy donors. Primers: 60 Vbeta forward and 13 Jbeta reverse. The repertoire was sequenced with immunoSEQ multiplex PCR; TCRdb's copy has only in-frame clones and lacks some. The table shows about 120,000 clones, with roughly 80% occurring only once. Sequenced input: PBMCs. Receptor source: a female donor in good health and CMV-seronegative.

This chain links TRBV5-4 with TRBJ1-1; TRBD1 aligns across 9 bases. Germline CDR1 SGHNT, CDR2 YYREEE (reference sequence). The length of the CDR3 is 14 residues. V shed 4 bases and J 4 bases; nucleotides not matched to a gene: 5. CDR3 nucleotides: TGTGCCAGCAGCGGGGGGGGACAGGGCACTGAAGCTTTCTTT. Translated: CASSGGGQGTEAFF.

This clone was found once. Its ends do not fully match the called genes, so a read error is possible. The chain carries TRBV19 and TRBJ2-3; 9 bases map to TRBD2. CDR3 length equals 17 residues. Germline V gene lookup returns CDR1 LNHDA and CDR2 SQIVND (reference sequence). CDR3 region: CASSSVSSGAPTDAQYF. The CDR3 nucleotides read TGTGCCAGTAGTTCCGTGTCTAGCGGGGCCCCCACAGATGCGCAGTATTTT.

This clone was seen only a few times. The chain uses TRBV4-3 and TRBJ1-5, with D unclear. V was trimmed by 1 base and J by 4 bases, leaving 5 bases between them. The CDR3 contains 13 residues. Germline V gene lookup returns CDR1 LGHNA and CDR2 YSLEER. The CDR3 DNA reads TGCGCCAGCAGCCAAGTCCTTAATCAGCCCCAGCATTTT. Its translation: CASSQVLNQPQHF.

The rearrangement links TRBV10-1 to TRBJ2-1, with D perhaps TRBD2 (5 bases). Trimming shortened V by 5 bases and J by 8 bases, and 22 bases separated the two germline ends. Looked up from germline, CDR1 is WNHNN and CDR2 is SYGVQD (reference sequence). This CDR3 is built from 16 residues. CDR3 nucleotides: TGCGCCAGCAGTTCGCCCGGGAACGAGAGTTTTTATGAGCAGTTCTTC. Protein sequence: CASSSPGNESFYEQFF.